These 32 T cell receptor beta chains were sequenced from one sample in a study of CD8 T cells in Susac syndrome. Reverse transcription of 0.5 to 1 ug RNA was performed with random hexamers. Each CDR3 protein gets one entry after TCRdb re-called the immunoSEQ multiplex PCR reads with MiXCR. Here the sample spans about 140,000 distinct CDR3 sequences, less than 95% being singletons. Material: CD4+ T cells from PBMCs. The receptors derive from a human donor in good health.

The rearrangement joins TRBV6-6 to TRBJ1-4; D not certain. Trimming stripped 0 bases from V and 8 bases from J, with 10 bases between. The germline gives CDR1 MNHNY, CDR2 SVGAGI (reference sequence). The CDR3 totals 14 residues. The CDR3 DNA is TGTGCCAGCAGTTACTCGGCCCTAGGGGAAAAACTGTTTTTT. Translation gives CASSYSALGEKLFF.

The chain employs TRBV3-1 and TRBJ2-5; D unclear. This CDR3 is 14 amino acids long. The germline V and J ends were trimmed by 0 bases and 2 bases, with 7 bases remaining between them. Per germline, CDR1 LGHDT and CDR2 YNNKEL (reference sequence). CDR3 protein: CASSQDLRQETQYF. For the CDR3, the DNA is TGTGCCAGCAGCCAAGATTTGAGGCAAGAGACCCAGTACTTC.

The V call is TRBV12-3 or TRBV12-4, the J call TRBJ2-1; D may be TRBD1 (5 bases). The CDR3 loop spans 13 amino acids. The V end was cut by 7 bases, the J end by 8 bases, with 15 bases between. This chain's CDR3 is CASTKQVVDEQFF. CDR3 bases: TGTGCCAGCACCAAACAGGTGGTAGATGAGCAGTTCTTC.

The CDR3 DNA reads TGTGCCAGCAGTCCTTCGACCGGTAGCTCTGGAAACACCATATATTTT. It is translated as CASSPSTGSSGNTIYF. The V gene is TRBV27, the J gene TRBJ1-3; D call uncertain. CDR3 length: 16 residues. The V gene's germline CDR1 is MNHEY and CDR2 SMNVEV (reference sequence). Trimming took off 5 bases at V and 0 bases at J, with 14 bases between the two ends.

This chain connects TRBV10-2 to TRBJ2-7, with D maybe TRBD1 (6 bases). Per germline, CDR1 WSHSY and CDR2 SAAADI. The CDR3 spans 15 residues. V dropped 2 bases and J dropped 8 bases, with 19 bases sitting between them. DNA of the CDR3: TGCGCCAGCAGTGAGCTGACCAGGGGATTAGCGAAGCAGTACTTC. This codes for CASSELTRGLAKQYF.

The chain combines TRBV20-1 with TRBJ2-1, with 7 bases that match TRBD2. V lost 4 bases and J lost 0; bases outside the gene matches: 6. The CDR3 runs to 15 residues. Germline CDR1 is DFQATT and CDR2 is SNEGSKA (reference sequence). The DNA of the CDR3 is TGCAGTGCTAAGCGAGCGGGATCCTCCTACAATGAGCAGTTCTTC. It encodes CSAKRAGSSYNEQFF.

CDR3: CASSGTSGNYNEQFF. CDR3 nucleotide sequence: TGTGCCAGCAGCGGGACTAGCGGTAACTACAATGAGCAGTTCTTC. The V gene is TRBV5-4, the J gene TRBJ2-1; 11 nucleotides match TRBD2. CDR1 and CDR2 (germline): SGHNT, YYREEE (reference sequence). The CDR3 is 15 amino acids. V shed 4 bases, J shed 3 bases, and the junction held 3 bases outside the gene matches.

The chain employs TRBV30 and TRBJ2-1; maybe TRBD2 (6 bases). Per germline, CDR1 GTSNPN and CDR2 SVGIG (reference sequence). V lost 2 bases, J lost 8 bases, and 16 bases lay in between. This CDR3 is built from 14 residues. The CDR3 DNA reads TGTGCCTGGAGTCCGGGACTCCCTTTCGATGAGCAGTTCTTC. Translation: CAWSPGLPFDEQFF.

The V gene is TRBV20-1, the J gene TRBJ2-7, with a tentative D call TRBD2 (6 bases). Trimming removed 3 bases at V and 0 bases at J, with 12 bases between. Germline CDR1 is DFQATT and CDR2 is SNEGSKA (reference sequence). The CDR3 is 14 amino acids. This CDR3 reads CSASGTSSSYEQYF. CDR3 nucleotides: TGCAGTGCTAGCGGGACTTCAAGCTCCTACGAGCAGTACTTC.

V is TRBV20-1 and J is TRBJ1-1; D not certain. Trimming left V 5 bases short and J 0 bases short, with 22 bases between. CDR3 length: 17 amino acids. Germline lookup yields CDR1 DFQATT and CDR2 SNEGSKA (reference sequence). The CDR3 region has the DNA TGCAGTGCTGACGGAGAAATTCTCTTCCCAATGAACACTGAAGCTTTCTTT. The encoded protein is CSADGEILFPMNTEAFF.

The gene calls are TRBV5-1 and TRBJ2-7, with D possibly TRBD2 on 5 matching bases. This CDR3 is built from 11 residues. Germline V gives CDR1 SGHRS, CDR2 YFSETQ. Between the trimmed V and J ends, which lost 3 bases and 10 bases, there was a span of 11 bases. The CDR3 protein is CASSSTSVQYF. In DNA, the CDR3 is TGCGCCAGCAGCTCCACTAGTGTACAGTACTTC.

The chain uses TRBV20-1 and TRBJ1-1; D is unresolved. Trimming stripped 0 bases from V and 1 base from J, with 9 bases between. Germline assignment: CDR1 DFQATT and CDR2 SNEGSKA (reference sequence). The CDR3 contains 14 residues. CDR3: CSARDAYGNTEAFF. CDR3 nucleotide sequence: TGCAGTGCTAGAGACGCGTACGGGAACACTGAAGCTTTCTTT.

The rearrangement links TRBV2 to TRBJ2-2, with D perhaps assigned TRBD1 or TRBD2 (5 bases each). The CDR3 length is 13 residues. Deletions cut 7 bases from V and 5 bases from J, with 11 bases between. The germline CDR1 and CDR2 sequences are SNHLY and FYNNEI. The CDR3 protein is CASMGRETGELFF. DNA for the CDR3: TGTGCCAGCATGGGCAGGGAGACCGGGGAGCTGTTTTTT.

This chain links TRBV4-1 with TRBJ2-1, with TRBD2 identical over 13 bases. The CDR3 is 20 amino acids. Losses at the gene ends were 3 bases for V and 10 bases for J; bases not matched to a gene: 21. CDR1 and CDR2 from the germline V gene are MGHRA and YSYEKL. This CDR3 is CASSQSGGGPGTSGMDEQFF. For the CDR3, the DNA is TGCGCCAGCAGCCAGTCGGGGGGGGGCCCCGGGACTAGCGGGATGGACGAGCAGTTCTTC.

This clonotype was counted a single time. V usage is TRBV5-6 and J usage is TRBJ1-2, with 7 nucleotides matching TRBD1. J was trimmed by 8 bases and V by 3 bases; bases with no gene match: 13. The germline V gene encodes CDR1 SGHDT and CDR2 YYEEEE. The CDR3 is 15 residues long. In DNA form, the CDR3 reads TGTGCCAGCAGCTCCCCGTCGACAGGGTTGTGGGGCTACACCTTC. This translates into CASSSPSTGLWGYTF.

The chain has TRBV5-1 and TRBJ2-1; 8 positions agree with TRBD2. CDR1 and CDR2 (germline): SGHRS, YFSETQ. V lost 3 bases to trimming and J lost 0 bases; unmatched junction nucleotides: 20. This CDR3 spans 21 amino acids. The CDR3 spells CASSSPRRAAGASFSYNEQFF. DNA for the CDR3: TGCGCCAGCAGCTCTCCCAGGAGGGCAGCGGGGGCATCCTTCTCCTACAATGAGCAGTTCTTC.

The CDR3 is CASSVTGFTEAFF. CDR3 in DNA: TGTGCCAGCAGCGTTACAGGGTTCACTGAAGCTTTCTTT. V and J are TRBV5-6 and TRBJ1-1, with D possibly being TRBD1 (6 bases). This CDR3 has 13 amino acids. V was trimmed by 4 bases and J by 4 bases, leaving 11 bases between them. Germline V lookup: CDR1 SGHDT, CDR2 YYEEEE.

This clonotype was picked up one time. This chain joins TRBV11-3 and TRBJ2-7; D is perhaps TRBD2 (7 bases). CDR3 length: 15 amino acids. Germline V gene lookup returns CDR1 SGHNT and CDR2 YENEEA. V dropped 3 bases and J dropped 6 bases, with 18 bases sitting between them. The chain's CDR3 is CASSLGQGTIAEQYF. CDR3 nucleotides: TGTGCCAGCAGCTTGGGTCAGGGGACTATCGCCGAGCAGTACTTC.

The V call is TRBV20-1, the J call TRBJ2-4; D may be TRBD1 (5 bases). In germline, CDR1 is DFQATT, CDR2 SNEGSKA (reference sequence). The V and J ends lost 6 bases and 10 bases respectively, with 13 bases between them. The CDR3 covers 11 residues. CDR3 sequence reads: CSASSTEIQYF. The CDR3, as DNA: TGCAGTGCGTCGTCGACAGAGATTCAGTACTTC.

This clonotype was seen a single time. This chain connects TRBV3-1 to TRBJ2-5; tentative D call: TRBD2 (6 bases). V shed 1 base and J shed 5 bases, with 17 bases lying between them. The CDR3 spans 16 residues. Germline V gene sequence: CDR1 LGHDT, CDR2 YNNKEL (reference sequence). The CDR3 is CASSQGPRGAGETQYF. As DNA, the CDR3 is TGTGCCAGCAGCCAAGGTCCTCGCGGGGCGGGGGAGACCCAGTACTTC.

The V call is TRBV20-1, the J call TRBJ2-2, with a weak D call TRBD2 (5 bases). The CDR3 contains 13 residues. V was shortened by 3 bases and J by 1 base, with 6 bases between the two germline ends. The germline gives CDR1 DFQATT, CDR2 SNEGSKA (reference sequence). The DNA of the CDR3 is TGCAGTGCTAGCGGGGTGAACACCGGGGAGCTGTTTTTT. This encodes CSASGVNTGELFF.

This sequence joins TRBV9 and TRBJ2-1; D is possibly TRBD2 (5 bases). Trimming took off 1 base at V and 6 bases at J, with 14 bases between the two ends. The CDR3 spans 15 residues. CDR1 is SGDLS and CDR2 is YYNGEE in the germline V gene. The CDR3 region is CASSVKSGGFNEQFF. The CDR3 DNA sequence: TGTGCCAGCAGCGTAAAGAGCGGTGGGTTCAATGAGCAGTTCTTC.

The chain has TRBV7-2 and TRBJ1-5; D uncertain. The CDR3 totals 15 residues. Trimming removed 1 base at V and 2 bases at J, with 9 bases between. Germline V gives CDR1 SGHTA, CDR2 FQGNSA. The CDR3 DNA follows: TGTGCCAGCAGCTTAGTAGTATATGGCAATCAGCCCCAGCATTTT. As protein: CASSLVVYGNQPQHF.

The chain carries TRBV20-1 and TRBJ2-7, with D unresolved. CDR3 length: 12 residues. CDR1 DFQATT and CDR2 SNEGSKA come from the germline V gene (reference sequence). Trimming left V 3 bases short and J 3 bases short, with 9 bases between. For the CDR3, the DNA is TGCAGTGCTAGTGATATAAACTACGAGCAGTACTTC. Residues: CSASDINYEQYF.

This rearrangement joins TRBV20-1 to TRBJ2-2; the D gene is possibly TRBD2 (6 bases). This CDR3 comprises 13 residues. Germline V gene data show CDR1 as DFQATT and CDR2 as SNEGSKA (reference sequence). V was cut by 7 bases and J by 4 bases, with 13 bases left in between. CDR3 loop: CSVALGGTGELFF. The CDR3 DNA is TGCAGTGTGGCCTTGGGGGGCACCGGGGAGCTGTTTTTT.

The chain combines TRBV5-6 with TRBJ2-1; D possibly corresponds to TRBD2 (6 bases). The V gene lost 2 bases and the J gene lost 3 bases, with 12 bases spanning the gap. There are 15 residues in the CDR3. CDR1 and CDR2 from the germline V gene are SGHDT and YYEEEE. CDR3 DNA sequence: TGTGCCAGCAGCTTCCTTGCGGGAAACTACAATGAGCAGTTCTTC. Protein sequence: CASSFLAGNYNEQFF. Filled out from reference TRBV5-6 and TRBJ2-1, the complete variable domain reads DAGVTQSPTHLIKTRGQQVTLRCSPKSGHDTVSWYQQALGQGPQFIFQYYEEEERQRGNFPDRFSGHQFPNYSSELNVNALLLGDSALYLCASSFLAGNYNEQFFGPGTRLTVL.

The table lists this clonotype with a count of one. The V and J genes are TRBV12-3 or TRBV12-4 and TRBJ2-2; TRBD1 aligns across 9 bases. With V trimmed by 2 bases and J by 6 bases, 4 bases remained unmatched. The CDR3 sequence is 15 residues long. The CDR3 nucleotides read TGTGCCAGCAGTTTAATGGGACAGGGAGCCGGGGAGCTGTTTTTT. Translating it yields CASSLMGQGAGELFF.

The chain couples TRBV28 to TRBJ1-2; the match to TRBD1 covers 9 bases. After removal of 8 bases from V and 12 bases from J, the junction contained 13 bases not matched to a gene. This CDR3 region has 13 residues. The germline V gene has CDR1 MDHEN and CDR2 SYDVKM. The DNA of the CDR3 is TGTGCCAGCGTTACTCGGGACAGGGCCAAACACACCTTC. It encodes CASVTRDRAKHTF.

The CDR3 spells CASSNGPPQPQHF. CDR3 nucleotide sequence: TGTGCCAGCAGCAATGGGCCCCCGCAGCCCCAGCATTTT. The V call is TRBV6-5, the J call TRBJ1-5; D is unclear. Germline CDR1 and CDR2: MNHEY and SVGAGI. This CDR3 contains 13 residues. The V end was cut by 6 bases, the J end by 7 bases, with 13 bases between.

In this sample, this clonotype turned up once. V and J are TRBV27 and TRBJ2-5, with 9 bases matching TRBD1. Looked up from germline, CDR1 is MNHEY and CDR2 is SMNVEV (reference sequence). After removal of 6 bases from V and 4 bases from J, the junction contained 12 bases not matched to a gene. The CDR3 loop spans 16 amino acids. CDR3 loop: CASSPGTGQSGETQYF. The CDR3 DNA sequence: TGTGCCAGCAGCCCAGGGACAGGGCAATCAGGAGAGACCCAGTACTTC.

The chain couples TRBV27 to TRBJ1-1, with D unresolved. This CDR3 comprises 13 residues. V was clipped by 0 bases and J by 10 bases, with 12 bases between them. CDR1 MNHEY and CDR2 SMNVEV come from the germline V gene (reference sequence). The CDR3 loop reads CASSLSQVGRAFF. As DNA, the CDR3 is TGTGCCAGCAGTTTATCCCAGGTGGGGAGAGCTTTCTTT.

The chain joins TRBV5-1 to TRBJ2-2; possible D gene TRBD1, 5 bases. Germline lookup yields CDR1 SGHRS and CDR2 YFSETQ. Between the trimmed V and J ends, which lost 5 bases and 4 bases, there was a span of 21 bases. The length of the CDR3 is 17 residues. The CDR3 DNA reads as TGCGCCAGCAGTTATACTCAGGGAAATGTCGGCACCGGGGAGCTGTTTTTT. Translating gives CASSYTQGNVGTGELFF.